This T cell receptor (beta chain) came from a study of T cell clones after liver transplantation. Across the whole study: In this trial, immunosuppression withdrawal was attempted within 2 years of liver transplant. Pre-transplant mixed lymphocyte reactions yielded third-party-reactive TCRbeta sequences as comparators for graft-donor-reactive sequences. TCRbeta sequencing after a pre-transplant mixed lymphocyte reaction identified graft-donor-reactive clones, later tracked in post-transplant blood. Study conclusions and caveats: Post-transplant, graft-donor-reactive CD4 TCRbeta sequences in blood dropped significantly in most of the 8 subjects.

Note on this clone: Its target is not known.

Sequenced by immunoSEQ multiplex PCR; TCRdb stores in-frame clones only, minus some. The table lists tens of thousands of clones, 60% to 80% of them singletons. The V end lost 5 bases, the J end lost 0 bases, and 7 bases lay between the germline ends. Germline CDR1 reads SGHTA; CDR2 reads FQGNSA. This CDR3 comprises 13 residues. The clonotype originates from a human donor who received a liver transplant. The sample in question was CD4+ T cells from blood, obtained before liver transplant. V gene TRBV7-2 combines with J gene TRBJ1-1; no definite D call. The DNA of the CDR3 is TGTGCCAGCAGCCGAGACATGAACACTGAAGCTTTCTTT. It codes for CASSRDMNTEAFF.